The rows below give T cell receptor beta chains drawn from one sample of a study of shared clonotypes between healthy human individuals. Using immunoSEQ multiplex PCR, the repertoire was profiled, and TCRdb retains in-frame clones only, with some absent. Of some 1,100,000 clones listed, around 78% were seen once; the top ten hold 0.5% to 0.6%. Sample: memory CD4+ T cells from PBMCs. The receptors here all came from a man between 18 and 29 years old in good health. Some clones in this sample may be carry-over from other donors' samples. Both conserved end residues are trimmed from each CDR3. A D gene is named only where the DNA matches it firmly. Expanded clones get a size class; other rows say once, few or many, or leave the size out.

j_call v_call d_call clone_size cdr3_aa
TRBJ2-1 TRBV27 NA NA ASSLPKTSFNEQF
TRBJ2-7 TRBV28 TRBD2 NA ASRPSGSSYEQY
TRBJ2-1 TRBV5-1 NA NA ASSLGSGVTI
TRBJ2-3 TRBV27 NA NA ASSSFPTSTDTQY
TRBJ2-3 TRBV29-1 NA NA SVDGGGSATQY
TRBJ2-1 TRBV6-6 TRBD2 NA ASGISGRGNEQF
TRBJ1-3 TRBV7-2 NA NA ASSLNTGNTIY
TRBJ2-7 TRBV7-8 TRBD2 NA ASSPRLAGGHEQY
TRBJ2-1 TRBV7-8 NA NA ASSLRVFSYNEQF
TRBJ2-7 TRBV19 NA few ASSSMQTPPYEQY
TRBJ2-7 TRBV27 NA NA ASSRRDSGYEQY
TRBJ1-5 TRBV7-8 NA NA ASSAQLGQPQH
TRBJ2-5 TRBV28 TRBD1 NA ASSRRGRETQY
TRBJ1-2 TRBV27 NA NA ASQKGGSYGYT
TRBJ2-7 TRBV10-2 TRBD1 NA ASLDRGSWEEQY
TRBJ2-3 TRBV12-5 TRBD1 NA ASASDRAGDTQY
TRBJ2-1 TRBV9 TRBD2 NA ASSVEGTRGNEQF
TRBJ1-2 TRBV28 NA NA ASRGGPSYGYT
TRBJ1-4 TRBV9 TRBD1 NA ASSASRDRDEKLF
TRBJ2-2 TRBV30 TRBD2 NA AWSTLSGRSGELF
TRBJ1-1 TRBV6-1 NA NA ASSEGPGFNTEAF
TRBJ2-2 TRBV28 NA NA ASNDRARELF
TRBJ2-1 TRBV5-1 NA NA ASSLTVAPGNEQF
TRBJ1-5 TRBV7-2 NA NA ASSLSYDQPQH
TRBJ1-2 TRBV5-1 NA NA ASSWDGAYGYT
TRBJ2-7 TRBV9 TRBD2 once ASSLSGLAETYEQY
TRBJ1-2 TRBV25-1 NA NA ASSETVLREGYT
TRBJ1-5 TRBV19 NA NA ASSLGGGGNQPQH
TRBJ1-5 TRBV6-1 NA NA ASSDLAGGNQPQH
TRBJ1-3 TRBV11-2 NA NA ASKYSQFSSGNTIY
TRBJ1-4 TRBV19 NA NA ASSKRQLTTNEKLF
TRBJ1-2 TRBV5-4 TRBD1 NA ASSFGQGSDYT
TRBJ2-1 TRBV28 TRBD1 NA ASSSQGGSYNEQF
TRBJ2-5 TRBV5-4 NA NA ASSLARSRGQETQY
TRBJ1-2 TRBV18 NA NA ASSADVPTVNYGYT
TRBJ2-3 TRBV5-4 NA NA ASSRGAIGAGGTDTQY
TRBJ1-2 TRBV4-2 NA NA ASSHPRGFYT
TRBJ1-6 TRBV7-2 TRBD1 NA ASTLQGAIKNSPLH
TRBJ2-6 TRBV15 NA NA ATSRPPRVAGANVLT
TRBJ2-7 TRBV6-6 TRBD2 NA ASRSGGSDDEQY
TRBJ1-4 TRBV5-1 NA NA ASREDPTPAENEKLF